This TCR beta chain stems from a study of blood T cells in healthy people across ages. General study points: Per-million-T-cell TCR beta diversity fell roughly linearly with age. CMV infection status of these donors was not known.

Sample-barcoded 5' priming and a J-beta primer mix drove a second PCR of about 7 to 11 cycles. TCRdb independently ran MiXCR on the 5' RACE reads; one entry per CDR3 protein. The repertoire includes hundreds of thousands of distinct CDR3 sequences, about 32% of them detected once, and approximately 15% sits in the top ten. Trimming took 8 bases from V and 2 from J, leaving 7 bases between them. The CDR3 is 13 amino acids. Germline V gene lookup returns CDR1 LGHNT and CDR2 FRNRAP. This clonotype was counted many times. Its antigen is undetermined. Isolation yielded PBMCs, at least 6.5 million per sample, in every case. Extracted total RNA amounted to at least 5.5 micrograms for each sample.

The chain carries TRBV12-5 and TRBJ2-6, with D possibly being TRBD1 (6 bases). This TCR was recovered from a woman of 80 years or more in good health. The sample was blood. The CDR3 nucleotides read TGTGCTAGTCGACAGGCTGGGGCCAACGTCCTGACTTTC. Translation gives CASRQAGANVLTF.